This T cell receptor beta chain was captured in a study of shared clonotypes between healthy human individuals. CD45RO-negative cells were positively selected for CCR7, leaving out terminally differentiated effector memory CD45RA+ cells. This clone was detected only once. CDR1 is MDHEN, CDR2 SYDVKM, per germline. The CDR3 runs 16 residues. Between the trimmed V and J ends, which lost 6 bases and 0 bases, there was a span of 15 bases. Deep-level running was used for the assay. Sequenced by immunoSEQ multiplex PCR; TCRdb stores in-frame clones only, minus some. The table has about 2 million clones, about 95% seen once.

V is TRBV28 and J is TRBJ1-3; D not certain. The sample comprised naive CD8+ T cells sorted from blood. This sequence originates from a man aged 18-30 years in good health. In DNA form, the CDR3 reads TGTGCCAGCAGCCAGACGGACGGCTCCTCTGGAAACACCATATATTTT. This translates into CASSQTDGSSGNTIYF.